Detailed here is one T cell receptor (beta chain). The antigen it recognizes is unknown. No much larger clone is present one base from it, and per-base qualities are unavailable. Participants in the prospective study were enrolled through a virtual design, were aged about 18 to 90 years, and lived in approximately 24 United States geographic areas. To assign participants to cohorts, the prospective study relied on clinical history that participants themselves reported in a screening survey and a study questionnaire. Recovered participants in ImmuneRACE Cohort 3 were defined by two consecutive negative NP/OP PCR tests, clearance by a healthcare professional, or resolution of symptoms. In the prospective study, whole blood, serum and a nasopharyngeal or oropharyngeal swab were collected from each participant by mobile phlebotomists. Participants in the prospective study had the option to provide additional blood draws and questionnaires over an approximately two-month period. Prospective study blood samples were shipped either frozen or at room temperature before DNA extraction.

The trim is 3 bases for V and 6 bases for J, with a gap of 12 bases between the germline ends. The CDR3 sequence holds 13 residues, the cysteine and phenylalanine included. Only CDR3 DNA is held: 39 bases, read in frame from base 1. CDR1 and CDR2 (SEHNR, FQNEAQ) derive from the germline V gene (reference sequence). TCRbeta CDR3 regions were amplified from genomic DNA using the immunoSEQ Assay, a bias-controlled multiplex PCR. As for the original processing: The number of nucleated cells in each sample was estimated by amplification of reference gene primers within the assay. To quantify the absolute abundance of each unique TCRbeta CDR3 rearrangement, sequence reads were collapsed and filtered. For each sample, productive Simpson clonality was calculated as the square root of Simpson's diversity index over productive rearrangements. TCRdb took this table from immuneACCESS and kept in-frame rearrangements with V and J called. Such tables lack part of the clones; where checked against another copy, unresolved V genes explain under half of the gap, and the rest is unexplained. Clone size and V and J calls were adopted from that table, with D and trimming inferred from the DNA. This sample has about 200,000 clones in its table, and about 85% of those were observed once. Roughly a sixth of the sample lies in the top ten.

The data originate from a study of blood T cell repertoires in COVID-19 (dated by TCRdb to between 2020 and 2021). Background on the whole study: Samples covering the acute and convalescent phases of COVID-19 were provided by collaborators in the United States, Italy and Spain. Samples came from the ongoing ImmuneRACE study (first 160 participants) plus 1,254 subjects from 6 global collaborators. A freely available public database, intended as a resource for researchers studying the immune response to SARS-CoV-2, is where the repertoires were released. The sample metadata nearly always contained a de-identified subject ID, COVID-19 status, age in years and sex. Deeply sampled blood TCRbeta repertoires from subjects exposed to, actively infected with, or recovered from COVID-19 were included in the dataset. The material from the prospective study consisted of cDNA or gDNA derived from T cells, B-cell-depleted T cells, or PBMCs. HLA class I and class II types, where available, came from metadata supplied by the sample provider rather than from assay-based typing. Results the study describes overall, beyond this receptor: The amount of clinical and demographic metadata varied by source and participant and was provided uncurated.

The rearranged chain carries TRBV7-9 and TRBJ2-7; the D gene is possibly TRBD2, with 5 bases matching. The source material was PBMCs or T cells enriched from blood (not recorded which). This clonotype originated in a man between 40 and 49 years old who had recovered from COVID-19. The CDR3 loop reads CASSLYTSSEQYF. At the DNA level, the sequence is TGTGCCAGCAGCTTGTACACTAGTTCCGAGCAGTACTTC.